This is a list of T cell receptor beta chains from one sample in a study of cytomegalovirus exposure and HLA in healthy donors. Some clones are missing from TCRdb's copy, which holds only in-frame ones; the method was immunoSEQ multiplex PCR. Of 250,000 to 350,000 clones listed, roughly 89% were seen once; the top ten hold 3.5% to 4%. Source material: PBMCs. The receptors were sampled from a man aged 40-55 years in good health and CMV-seropositive. Each CDR3 is given with its conserved first and last residue. D genes are given only for firm matches. Clone size, where shown, is once, few, many, or a class for clones that have expanded.

abundance: NA; d_gene: NA; j_gene: TRBJ2-7; v_gene: TRBV29-1; CDR3aa: CSVAPGETYEQYF; CDR3nt: TGCAGCGTTGCGCCAGGGGAGACCTACGAGCAGTACTTC
abundance: NA; d_gene: TRBD1; j_gene: TRBJ2-2; v_gene: TRBV14; CDR3aa: CASSRQGQRNTGELFF; CDR3nt: TGTGCCAGCAGCCGACAGGGACAGAGAAACACCGGGGAGCTGTTTTTT
abundance: NA; d_gene: TRBD1; j_gene: TRBJ2-1; v_gene: TRBV7-3; CDR3aa: CASSKTGDNEQFF; CDR3nt: TGTGCCAGCAGCAAGACAGGGGACAATGAGCAGTTCTTC
abundance: once; d_gene: TRBD1; j_gene: TRBJ1-5; v_gene: TRBV5-5; CDR3aa: CASSSRGYSNQPQHF; CDR3nt: TGTGCCAGCAGCTCCAGGGGGTATAGCAATCAGCCCCAGCATTTT
abundance: once; d_gene: TRBD1; j_gene: TRBJ1-1; v_gene: TRBV5-5; CDR3aa: CASSLQGAPTEAFF; CDR3nt: TGTGCCAGCAGCCTTCAGGGGGCGCCGACTGAAGCTTTCTTT
abundance: NA; d_gene: TRBD1; j_gene: TRBJ2-3; v_gene: TRBV7-2; CDR3aa: CASSPQRGQGFTDTQYF; CDR3nt: TGTGCCAGCAGCCCCCAACGGGGACAGGGCTTCACAGATACGCAGTATTTT
abundance: NA; d_gene: NA; j_gene: TRBJ2-1; v_gene: TRBV6-5; CDR3aa: CASSYSMARSYNEQFF; CDR3nt: TGTGCCAGCAGTTACTCGATGGCCCGCTCCTACAATGAGCAGTTCTTC
abundance: NA; d_gene: NA; j_gene: TRBJ2-7; v_gene: TRBV4-1; CDR3aa: CASRGGGVEQYF; CDR3nt: TGCGCCAGCAGGGGAGGGGGAGTCGAGCAGTACTTC
abundance: once; d_gene: TRBD2; j_gene: TRBJ2-1; v_gene: TRBV4-2; CDR3aa: CASSAPGSGRASEQFF; CDR3nt: TGTGCCAGCAGCGCTCCGGGGAGCGGGAGGGCCAGTGAGCAGTTCTTC
abundance: NA; d_gene: TRBD2; j_gene: TRBJ2-3; v_gene: TRBV7-9; CDR3aa: CASRDGLGGTDTQYF; CDR3nt: TGTGCCAGCAGGGACGGACTAGGGGGCACAGATACGCAGTATTTT
abundance: NA; d_gene: TRBD1; j_gene: TRBJ2-7; v_gene: TRBV11-2; CDR3aa: CASSPVGGTGGQQYF; CDR3nt: TGTGCCAGCAGCCCCGTAGGCGGGACAGGGGGTCAGCAGTACTTC
abundance: NA; d_gene: NA; j_gene: TRBJ2-1; v_gene: TRBV29-1; CDR3aa: CSVEDPPEAIYNEQFF; CDR3nt: TGCAGCGTTGAAGATCCCCCGGAGGCAATCTACAATGAGCAGTTCTTC
abundance: NA; d_gene: NA; j_gene: TRBJ1-2; v_gene: TRBV15; CDR3aa: CATSSFGAGRGRGGYTF; CDR3nt: TGTGCCACCAGCTCCTTTGGGGCAGGGAGGGGTCGGGGGGGCTACACCTTC
abundance: NA; d_gene: NA; j_gene: TRBJ2-5; v_gene: TRBV6-1; CDR3aa: CASSDPATGGGETQYF; CDR3nt: TGTGCCAGCAGTGACCCCGCGACCGGAGGTGGAGAGACCCAGTACTTC
abundance: NA; d_gene: TRBD2; j_gene: TRBJ2-7; v_gene: TRBV4-1; CDR3aa: CASSFLAGAYPYEQYF; CDR3nt: TGCGCCAGTTCCTTTCTAGCGGGGGCCTACCCCTACGAGCAGTACTTC
abundance: NA; d_gene: NA; j_gene: TRBJ1-2; v_gene: TRBV9; CDR3aa: CASGTGHPNYGYTF; CDR3nt: TGTGCCAGCGGGACGGGACACCCGAACTATGGCTACACCTTC
abundance: NA; d_gene: TRBD1; j_gene: TRBJ2-7; v_gene: TRBV27; CDR3aa: CASSPGQGVMGGYF; CDR3nt: TGTGCCAGCAGTCCGGGACAGGGGGTAATGGGAGGGTACTTC
abundance: NA; d_gene: NA; j_gene: TRBJ1-1; v_gene: TRBV9; CDR3aa: CASSVAHAGEAFF; CDR3nt: TGTGCCAGCAGCGTAGCCCATGCGGGGGAAGCTTTCTTT
abundance: NA; d_gene: TRBD2; j_gene: TRBJ2-1; v_gene: TRBV6-1; CDR3aa: CASRDREGGEQFF; CDR3nt: TGTGCCAGCCGGGATCGGGAGGGAGGAGAGCAGTTCTTC
abundance: NA; d_gene: NA; j_gene: TRBJ1-1; v_gene: TRBV27; CDR3aa: CASSLNRDLNTEAFF; CDR3nt: TGTGCCAGCAGTTTGAACAGGGACCTGAACACTGAAGCTTTCTTT
abundance: few; d_gene: TRBD1; j_gene: TRBJ1-5; v_gene: TRBV6-1; CDR3aa: CASSDWNRGLLNQPQHF; CDR3nt: TGTGCCAGCAGTGACTGGAACAGGGGGCTCCTCAATCAGCCCCAGCATTTT
abundance: NA; d_gene: TRBD2; j_gene: TRBJ2-1; v_gene: TRBV7-9; CDR3aa: CASSLRLAGVNEQFF; CDR3nt: TGTGCCAGCAGCCTACGACTAGCGGGAGTGAATGAGCAGTTCTTC
abundance: once; d_gene: TRBD1; j_gene: TRBJ1-5; v_gene: TRBV28; CDR3aa: CASRGGQKWSNQPQHF; CDR3nt: TGTGCCAGCAGGGGGGGACAGAAATGGAGCAATCAGCCCCAGCATTTT
abundance: NA; d_gene: TRBD2; j_gene: TRBJ2-1; v_gene: TRBV9; CDR3aa: CASSPLAGDYNEQFF; CDR3nt: TGTGCCAGCAGCCCGCTAGCGGGAGACTACAATGAGCAGTTCTTC
abundance: NA; d_gene: TRBD2; j_gene: TRBJ2-5; v_gene: TRBV18; CDR3aa: CASSPSGAQETQYF; CDR3nt: TGTGCCAGCTCACCGAGCGGGGCCCAAGAGACCCAGTACTTC
abundance: NA; d_gene: NA; j_gene: TRBJ1-2; v_gene: TRBV27; CDR3aa: CASSLFMGKYGYTF; CDR3nt: TGTGCCAGCAGTTTATTCATGGGCAAATATGGCTACACCTTC
abundance: NA; d_gene: TRBD2; j_gene: TRBJ2-7; v_gene: TRBV18; CDR3aa: CASSRTSGTYEQYF; CDR3nt: TGTGCCAGCTCACGGACTAGCGGGACGTACGAGCAGTACTTC
abundance: NA; d_gene: TRBD1; j_gene: TRBJ2-3; v_gene: TRBV15; CDR3aa: CATRQGASTDTQYF; CDR3nt: TGTGCCACCAGGCAGGGGGCTAGCACAGATACGCAGTATTTT
abundance: NA; d_gene: TRBD2; j_gene: TRBJ2-2; v_gene: TRBV4-1; CDR3aa: CASSQSSGTGELFF; CDR3nt: TGCGCCAGCAGCCAATCTAGCGGTACCGGGGAGCTGTTTTTT
abundance: NA; d_gene: TRBD2; j_gene: TRBJ2-7; v_gene: TRBV4-2; CDR3aa: CASSPYVSGRSAYEQYF; CDR3nt: TGTGCCAGCAGCCCGTACGTTAGCGGGAGATCCGCCTACGAGCAGTACTTC
abundance: NA; d_gene: TRBD1; j_gene: TRBJ1-3; v_gene: TRBV10-3; CDR3aa: CATGTGGGNTIYF; CDR3nt: TGTGCCACCGGGACAGGGGGTGGAAACACCATATATTTT
abundance: once; d_gene: NA; j_gene: TRBJ2-1; v_gene: TRBV6-5; CDR3aa: CASSRTRASYNEQFF; CDR3nt: TGTGCCAGCAGCAGGACGAGGGCTTCCTACAATGAGCAGTTCTTC
abundance: NA; d_gene: TRBD2; j_gene: TRBJ2-2; v_gene: TRBV29-1; CDR3aa: CSVEFSSGRWNGELFF; CDR3nt: TGCAGCGTTGAGTTTAGTAGCGGGAGGTGGAACGGGGAGCTGTTTTTT
abundance: NA; d_gene: TRBD1; j_gene: TRBJ1-5; v_gene: TRBV4-1; CDR3aa: CASSLTGGGQPQHF; CDR3nt: TGCGCCAGCAGCCTGACAGGGGGCGGGCAGCCCCAGCATTTT
abundance: few; d_gene: NA; j_gene: TRBJ1-1; v_gene: TRBV18; CDR3aa: CASSPPSKGGTEAFF; CDR3nt: TGTGCCAGCTCACCACCGTCCAAGGGCGGGACTGAAGCTTTCTTT
abundance: NA; d_gene: NA; j_gene: TRBJ1-4; v_gene: TRBV15; CDR3aa: CATSRGQAKEKLFF; CDR3nt: TGTGCCACCAGCAGAGGACAGGCAAAGGAAAAACTGTTTTTT
abundance: NA; d_gene: TRBD2; j_gene: TRBJ2-3; v_gene: TRBV7-6; CDR3aa: CASSPRSGRANTQYF; CDR3nt: TGTGCCAGCAGCCCCCGCAGCGGGAGGGCAAATACGCAGTATTTT
abundance: NA; d_gene: TRBD2; j_gene: TRBJ2-7; v_gene: TRBV6-5; CDR3aa: CASSSYSGRNEQYF; CDR3nt: TGTGCCAGCAGTAGCTATAGCGGGAGGAACGAGCAGTACTTC
abundance: few; d_gene: TRBD1; j_gene: TRBJ1-4; v_gene: TRBV7-9; CDR3aa: CASSITGTATNEKLFF; CDR3nt: TGTGCCAGCAGCATTACCGGGACAGCAACTAATGAAAAACTGTTTTTT
abundance: NA; d_gene: TRBD2; j_gene: TRBJ2-7; v_gene: TRBV4-2; CDR3aa: CASSQDSSGVTYEQYF; CDR3nt: TGTGCCAGCAGCCAAGATTCTAGCGGGGTCACCTACGAGCAGTACTTC